The clone carrying this TCR beta chain appeared a single time. The sample originates from a study of tumor-infiltrating lymphocytes in primary liver carcinoma. DNA and RNA were both co-extracted from around 20-30 mg of bulk tissue that had not been sorted. A primer in the constant region served to generate TCR beta cDNA from around 500 ng of total RNA. Employing slightly modified ARM-PCR, three nested multiplex PCR rounds were run, and these gave rise to the TCR beta libraries. The first two PCR rounds, roughly 9 cycles each, used TRBV1-TRBV30 forward primers and a C-beta reverse primer. TCRdb redid the calling of the multiplex PCR reads with MiXCR, one entry per CDR3 protein. This table holds some 120,000 distinct CDR3 sequences, 55% to 75% found once. V was pared by 2 bases and J by 4 bases, with 24 bases between. The germline V gene encodes CDR1 GTSNPN and CDR2 SVGIG (reference sequence). This CDR3 spans 18 amino acids.

The material sequenced was liver tumor tissue from sampling region 1. The subset: tumor region T1, superior pole. The TCR was taken from an older woman with primary liver carcinoma and hepatitis B virus infection. The chain carries TRBV30 and TRBJ2-1; D possibly corresponds to TRBD1 (6 bases). The chain's CDR3 is CAWSPTFPGQAAYNEQFF. DNA of the CDR3: TGTGCCTGGAGTCCAACCTTCCCGGGACAAGCGGCTTACAATGAGCAGTTCTTC. Combining the CDR3 with reference TRBV30 and TRBJ2-1 gives the whole variable domain SQTIHQWPATLVQPVGSPLSLECTVEGTSNPNLYWYRQAAGRGLQLLFYSVGIGQISSEVPQNLSASRPQDRQFILSSKKLLLSDSGFYLCAWSPTFPGQAAYNEQFFGPGTRLTVL.